A selection of T cell receptor beta chains follows, all from one sample in a study of blood T cell repertoires in COVID-19. Only in-frame clones appear in the TCRdb table, and some are missing; sequencing was by immunoSEQ multiplex PCR. The sample has fewer than 120,000 clones, around 90% seen once; the top ten hold less than 4%. Sequenced: peripheral blood. These receptors were collected from a woman aged 45-60 years with acute or convalescent COVID-19. Each CDR3 is given without its conserved first and last residue. Each record gives: V gene, CDR3 protein.

TRBV2 | ASRPRTSGRDEQF
TRBV6-1 | ASSDPGSRY
TRBV7-2 | ASSLMTGGNQPQH
TRBV24-1 | ATSRDRGPGELF
TRBV2 | ASSARRDTEAF
TRBV5-1 | ASSLAGTGANSPLH
TRBV27 | ASSLSSGRVTNYGYT
TRBV6-5 | ASSLLAGGPYEQY
TRBV27 | ASSRMTGTGANVLT
TRBV2 | ASSAEGGPPLYLNSPLH
TRBV19 | ASSTHPGDAVTEAF
TRBV19 | ASSTGTGAGNTIY
TRBV24-1 | ATRTSGTGDTGELF
TRBV6-5 | ASKQGAANEKLF
TRBV15 | ATTGQYNEKLF
TRBV5-1 | ASSSQGYGTEAF
TRBV5-1 | ASSLDGQGWEKLF
TRBV6-5 | ASSYDSGGNQPQH
TRBV5-8 | ASSLSGLAVSSYNEQF
TRBV7-7 | ASSLDGSRTDTQY
TRBV4-2 | ASSQGAPGTYNEQF
TRBV19 | ASSVGQGANQPQH
TRBV2 | ASSGKGLAGSTDTQY
TRBV28 | ASSSPTSGSSYEQY
TRBV9 | ASSVGAGGTDTQY
TRBV3-1/TRBV3-2 | ASSEPGLAGGELF
TRBV11-2 | ASSPAGGDTGELF
TRBV18 | ASHTGSTEAF
TRBV5-4 | ASSLEWSGYNEQF
TRBV19 | ASLGPPGGGGPGNTIY
TRBV2 | ASRSLAGGAEQF
TRBV7-2 | ASSPPGTGTETQY
TRBV27 | ASSLSGTVHSPLH
TRBV6-2/TRBV6-3 | ASSIARGSYNSPLH
TRBV3-1/TRBV3-2 | ASSQPGQSVEQY
TRBV7-9 | ASSLAPRSGSYEQY
TRBV6-2/TRBV6-3 | ASSYAAGGRYNEQF
TRBV10-1 | ASSPGRGDTQY
TRBV30 | AWRGRHYGYT
TRBV10-3 | AISGTAGELF
TRBV21-1 | ASSKAGGRAIGYQPQH
TRBV28 | ASSLSPGVPGYT
TRBV12-5 | ASRSDNEQF
TRBV2 | ASITQGEVAGELF
TRBV2 | ATKGQGGDTQY
TRBV6-5 | ASSTRSYGYT
TRBV6-1 | ASSEVQGVPGNTIY
TRBV6-5 | ASRTDRSSYNEQF
TRBV6-5 | ASSYSQGAPEKLF
TRBV5-1 | ASSWTSGRGETQY